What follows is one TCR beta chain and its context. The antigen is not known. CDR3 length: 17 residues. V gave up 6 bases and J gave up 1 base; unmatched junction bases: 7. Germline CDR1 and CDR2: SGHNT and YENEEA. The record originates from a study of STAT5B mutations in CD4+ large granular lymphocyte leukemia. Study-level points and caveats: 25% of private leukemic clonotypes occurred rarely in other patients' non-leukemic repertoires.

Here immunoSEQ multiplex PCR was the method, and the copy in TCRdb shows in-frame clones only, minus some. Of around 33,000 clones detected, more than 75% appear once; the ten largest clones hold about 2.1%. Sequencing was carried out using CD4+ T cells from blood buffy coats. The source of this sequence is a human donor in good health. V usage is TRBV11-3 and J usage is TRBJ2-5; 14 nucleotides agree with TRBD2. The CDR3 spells CASSPGLAGVGQETQYF. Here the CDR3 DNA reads TGTGCCAGCAGTCCGGGACTAGCGGGAGTTGGCCAAGAGACCCAGTACTTC.